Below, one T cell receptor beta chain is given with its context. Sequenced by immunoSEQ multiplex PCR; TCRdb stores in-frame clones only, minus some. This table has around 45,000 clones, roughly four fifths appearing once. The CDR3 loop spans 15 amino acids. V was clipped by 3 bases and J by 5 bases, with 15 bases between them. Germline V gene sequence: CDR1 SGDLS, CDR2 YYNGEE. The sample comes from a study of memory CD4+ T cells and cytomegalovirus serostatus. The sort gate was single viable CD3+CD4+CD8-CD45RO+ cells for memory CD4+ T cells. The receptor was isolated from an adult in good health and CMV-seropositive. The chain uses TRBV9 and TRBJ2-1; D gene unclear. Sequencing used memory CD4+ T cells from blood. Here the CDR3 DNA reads TGTGCCAGCAGCGCCAACCCCAGCCCCGACAATGAGCAGTTCTTC. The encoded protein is CASSANPSPDNEQFF.